The rows below give T cell receptor beta chains drawn from one sample of a study of CD8+CD57+ T cells in acquired aplastic anemia. From the reads, TCRdb called clonotypes with MiXCR, one entry per CDR3 protein. The sample holds hundreds of thousands of distinct CDR3 sequences, 45% to 65% seen once. The sample taken for sequencing was sorted CD4+, CD8+, or CD8+CD57+ T cells (not recorded which) from PBMCs. Receptor source: a human donor with aplastic anemia. CDR3s include the opening cysteine and the closing phenylalanine or tryptophan. The order of the fields is clone size, J gene, D gene, V gene, CDR3 DNA, CDR3 protein. A D gene is named only where the DNA matches it firmly. Clone size is stated in some rows and not others, as once, few, many or a class when expanded.

size: -; J: TRBJ2-1; D: TRBD2; V: TRBV19; DNA: TGTGCCAGTAGTACCCTTGGGACTAGCGGGAGTTCAAATGAGCAGTTCTTC; CDR3: CASSTLGTSGSSNEQFF
size: -; J: TRBJ1-4; D: TRBD1; V: TRBV10-3; DNA: TGTGCCACCAGGGGAGCAGGGGGAAATGAAAAACTGTTTTTT; CDR3: CATRGAGGNEKLFF
size: -; J: TRBJ2-3; D: TRBD2; V: TRBV29-1; DNA: TGCAGCGCCGGGACTAGCGGCCACACAGATACGCAGTATTTT; CDR3: CSAGTSGHTDTQYF
size: many; J: TRBJ2-5; D: TRBD2; V: TRBV20-1; DNA: TGCAGTGCACGTTCGACTAGCGGGGGCGAGGGGACCCAGTACTTC; CDR3: CSARSTSGGEGTQYF
size: many; J: TRBJ1-5; D: -; V: TRBV20-1; DNA: TGCAGTGCTAGAGATTCGGGACGACAGAGAAAAAATCAGCCCCAGCATTTT; CDR3: CSARDSGRQRKNQPQHF
size: -; J: TRBJ2-1; D: TRBD1; V: TRBV29-1; DNA: TGCAGCGCCCCGACAGGGTCGGGTGAGCAGTTCTTC; CDR3: CSAPTGSGEQFF
size: many; J: TRBJ1-2; D: -; V: TRBV5-8; DNA: TGTGCCAGCAGCTTGTACCCTCCTCTAACTAACTATGGCTACACCTTC; CDR3: CASSLYPPLTNYGYTF
size: many; J: TRBJ1-1; D: -; V: TRBV2; DNA: TGTGCCAGCATCGGGGGCGGGAACACTGAAGCTTTCTTT; CDR3: CASIGGGNTEAFF
size: many; J: TRBJ1-2; D: -; V: TRBV2; DNA: TGTGCCAGCAGTGATTGGAGGCAGAACTATGGCTACACCTTC; CDR3: CASSDWRQNYGYTF
size: -; J: TRBJ1-6; D: TRBD1; V: TRBV7-9; DNA: TGTGCCAGCAGCCGACAGGGAAGCTCCTATAATTCACCCCTCCACTTT; CDR3: CASSRQGSSYNSPLHF
size: -; J: TRBJ2-3; D: TRBD2; V: TRBV7-2; DNA: TGTGCCAGCAGCTTACAGGCTAGCGGGAGCACAGATACGCAGTATTTT; CDR3: CASSLQASGSTDTQYF
size: -; J: TRBJ2-1; D: -; V: TRBV10-3; DNA: TGTGCCAGCAGTGAACTCTCCGGGACTGAGCAGTTCTTC; CDR3: CASSELSGTEQFF
size: -; J: TRBJ2-3; D: -; V: TRBV7-2; DNA: TGTGCCAGCAGCCCCCAGCGGAAACTCACAGATACGCAGTATTTT; CDR3: CASSPQRKLTDTQYF
size: -; J: TRBJ2-6; D: -; V: TRBV2; DNA: TGTGCCAGCAGCACGGCCGGGGCCAACGTCCTGACTTTC; CDR3: CASSTAGANVLTF
size: -; J: TRBJ2-7; D: -; V: TRBV15; DNA: TGTGCCACCATGTCGGACGGTTCCTACGAGCAGTACTTC; CDR3: CATMSDGSYEQYF
size: -; J: TRBJ2-1; D: -; V: TRBV25-1; DNA: TGTGCCAGCAGTGTCAGGGGAGGGTTCTACAATGAGCAGTTCTTC; CDR3: CASSVRGGFYNEQFF
size: -; J: TRBJ2-2; D: TRBD1; V: TRBV15; DNA: TGTGCCACCAGCAGGGCCACAGGGGATGAGCTGTTTTTT; CDR3: CATSRATGDELFF
size: -; J: TRBJ1-4; D: -; V: TRBV9; DNA: TGTGCCAGCAGCGCTACCGGGACAACTAATGAAAAACTGTTTTTT; CDR3: CASSATGTTNEKLFF
size: -; J: TRBJ1-1; D: -; V: TRBV2; DNA: TGTGCCAGCAGTGAATTTGGGGCCAGGGAAAAGAACACTGAAGCTTTCTTT; CDR3: CASSEFGAREKNTEAFF
size: many; J: TRBJ2-3; D: TRBD1; V: TRBV11-2; DNA: TGTGCCAGCAGCTTCAACAGGGGGCAAGCAGATACGCAGTATTTT; CDR3: CASSFNRGQADTQYF
size: -; J: TRBJ1-2; D: -; V: TRBV28; DNA: TGTGCCAGCAGTGGTGGGGAACTCCCTTATGGCTACACCTTC; CDR3: CASSGGELPYGYTF
size: -; J: TRBJ1-1; D: TRBD1; V: TRBV11-1; DNA: TGTGCCAGCAGCTTAGGGGACAGGGTATACACTGAAGCTTTCTTT; CDR3: CASSLGDRVYTEAFF
size: many; J: TRBJ1-5; D: -; V: TRBV2; DNA: TGTGCCAGCAGTGAAGAGGGACACAGCAATCAGCCCCAGCATTTT; CDR3: CASSEEGHSNQPQHF
size: -; J: TRBJ2-2; D: -; V: TRBV7-9; DNA: TGTGCCAGCAGCTCTAATTCTCCCGGACCCACCGGGGAGCTGTTTTTT; CDR3: CASSSNSPGPTGELFF
size: -; J: TRBJ2-7; D: -; V: TRBV9; DNA: TGTGCCCGCAGCGTAGGTGTTAGCTCCTACGAGCAGTACTTC; CDR3: CARSVGVSSYEQYF
size: -; J: TRBJ2-7; D: -; V: TRBV29-1; DNA: TGCAGCGTTAGAGCGGTTACCTACGAGCAGTACTTC; CDR3: CSVRAVTYEQYF